A selection of T cell receptor beta chains follows, all from one sample in a study of CD8 T cells in ankylosing spondylitis. TCRdb ran MiXCR on the 5' RACE reads and lists one entry per CDR3 protein. The table lists around 250,000 distinct CDR3 sequences, approximately 12% of them singletons, with under 7% in the top ten. The sequenced sample was blood, either unsorted or a sorted T cell fraction (not recorded which). The receptors stem from a male donor with ankylosing spondylitis or in good health (not recorded which). CDR3s include the opening cysteine and the closing phenylalanine or tryptophan. A D gene is named only where the DNA matches it firmly. Size is omitted from some rows. Given values are once, few, many or a class for expanded clones.

abundance: .; d_gene: .; j_gene: TRBJ2-7; v_gene: TRBV20-1; CDR3nt: TGCAGTGCTACCGGCGGCCCACCCTACGAGCAGTACTTC; CDR3aa: CSATGGPPYEQYF
abundance: many; d_gene: .; j_gene: TRBJ1-1; v_gene: TRBV3-1; CDR3nt: TGTGCCAGCAGCCTAGACAGTGCTGAAGCTTTCTTT; CDR3aa: CASSLDSAEAFF
abundance: .; d_gene: TRBD2; j_gene: TRBJ2-7; v_gene: TRBV6-1; CDR3nt: TGTGCCAGCAGAGAGACTAGCGTCTCCTACGAGCAGTACTTC; CDR3aa: CASRETSVSYEQYF
abundance: many; d_gene: TRBD1; j_gene: TRBJ2-1; v_gene: TRBV5-1; CDR3nt: TGCGCCAGCAGCCTGGGACAGACCTCCTACAATGAGCAGTTCTTC; CDR3aa: CASSLGQTSYNEQFF
abundance: many; d_gene: TRBD1; j_gene: TRBJ2-5; v_gene: TRBV29-1; CDR3nt: TGCAGCACCTCGACAGGGGGCGACGGGGGGACCCAGTACTTC; CDR3aa: CSTSTGGDGGTQYF
abundance: .; d_gene: .; j_gene: TRBJ2-1; v_gene: TRBV11-2; CDR3nt: TGTGCCAGCAGCTTCCGGCCATACAATGAGCAGTTCTTC; CDR3aa: CASSFRPYNEQFF
abundance: .; d_gene: .; j_gene: TRBJ2-5; v_gene: TRBV2; CDR3nt: TGTGCCAGCAGACAGTGGGCAGAGACCCAGTACTTC; CDR3aa: CASRQWAETQYF
abundance: many; d_gene: TRBD1; j_gene: TRBJ1-4; v_gene: TRBV12-3/TRBV12-4; CDR3nt: TGTGCCAGGACAGGGAACCCGTCAAATGAAAAACTGTTTTTT; CDR3aa: CARTGNPSNEKLFF
abundance: few; d_gene: .; j_gene: TRBJ1-1; v_gene: TRBV10-3; CDR3nt: TGTGCCATCAGTGAGGGGGGGGTGAACACTGAAGCTTTCTTT; CDR3aa: CAISEGGVNTEAFF
abundance: many; d_gene: .; j_gene: TRBJ2-1; v_gene: TRBV5-1; CDR3nt: TGCGCCAGCAGCTCTCGGGGTGGACCGCCCCCCCACAATGAGCAGTTCTTC; CDR3aa: CASSSRGGPPPHNEQFF
abundance: many; d_gene: .; j_gene: TRBJ2-1; v_gene: TRBV14; CDR3nt: TGTGCCAGCAGCCAAGTGGTAAGCGACGTACTCTCCTACAATGAGCAGTTCTTC; CDR3aa: CASSQVVSDVLSYNEQFF
abundance: .; d_gene: .; j_gene: TRBJ1-3; v_gene: TRBV20-1; CDR3nt: TGCAGTGCTGCACCCCCTCCGGGACCAATAACGGGAAACACCATATATTTT; CDR3aa: CSAAPPPGPITGNTIYF
abundance: many; d_gene: TRBD2; j_gene: TRBJ2-3; v_gene: TRBV20-1; CDR3nt: TGCAGTTCCCCGGGACTAGCGGGAACAGATACGCAGTATTTT; CDR3aa: CSSPGLAGTDTQYF
abundance: many; d_gene: .; j_gene: TRBJ2-7; v_gene: TRBV25-1; CDR3nt: TGTGCCAGCAGTGGGAGCAACAGAGGGTCCTACGAGCAGTACTTC; CDR3aa: CASSGSNRGSYEQYF
abundance: .; d_gene: TRBD2; j_gene: TRBJ2-1; v_gene: TRBV7-2; CDR3nt: TGTGCCAGCAGCTTAAAACCTAGCGGGGGGTTTTGGGATGAGCAGTTCTTC; CDR3aa: CASSLKPSGGFWDEQFF
abundance: many; d_gene: .; j_gene: TRBJ2-5; v_gene: TRBV5-1; CDR3nt: TGCGCCAGCAGCTTGACTCTGGCCGAGACCCAGTACTTC; CDR3aa: CASSLTLAETQYF
abundance: many; d_gene: TRBD1; j_gene: TRBJ1-2; v_gene: TRBV7-2; CDR3nt: TGTGCCAGCAGCCGGATGACAGGGGGGTATGGCTACACCTTC; CDR3aa: CASSRMTGGYGYTF
abundance: .; d_gene: TRBD1; j_gene: TRBJ2-4; v_gene: TRBV7-3; CDR3nt: TGTGCCAGCAGCCCGCAAACAGGGGTTGGAAACATTCAGTACTTC; CDR3aa: CASSPQTGVGNIQYF
abundance: .; d_gene: .; j_gene: TRBJ1-1; v_gene: TRBV15; CDR3nt: TGTGCCACCAGCAGACCCGTGGGAGGAAAGGACTTT; CDR3aa: CATSRPVGGKDF
abundance: few; d_gene: TRBD1; j_gene: TRBJ2-2; v_gene: TRBV7-6; CDR3nt: TGTGCCAGCAGCCGGCCGGACAGGGGAACCGGGGAGCTGTTTTTT; CDR3aa: CASSRPDRGTGELFF
abundance: many; d_gene: .; j_gene: TRBJ2-2; v_gene: TRBV9; CDR3nt: TGTGCCAGCAGTGGAGGAGTCTTGGACAGATACACCGGGGAGCTGTTTTTT; CDR3aa: CASSGGVLDRYTGELFF
abundance: many; d_gene: .; j_gene: TRBJ2-2; v_gene: TRBV12-3/TRBV12-4; CDR3nt: TGTGCCAGCAGTATAGGCAGATCCACCGGGGAGCTGTTTTTT; CDR3aa: CASSIGRSTGELFF
abundance: many; d_gene: .; j_gene: TRBJ2-2; v_gene: TRBV10-3; CDR3nt: TGTGCCATCAGCGAGAATGTAGGGACCGGGGAGCTGTTTTTT; CDR3aa: CAISENVGTGELFF
abundance: few; d_gene: .; j_gene: TRBJ1-1; v_gene: TRBV5-5; CDR3nt: TGTGCCAGCAGCTTGAGCCCAGTGAACACTGAAGCTTTCTTT; CDR3aa: CASSLSPVNTEAFF
abundance: .; d_gene: .; j_gene: TRBJ2-7; v_gene: TRBV20-1; CDR3nt: TGCAGTGCTAGAGACTCCTACTACGAGCAGTACTTC; CDR3aa: CSARDSYYEQYF
abundance: few; d_gene: TRBD2; j_gene: TRBJ2-3; v_gene: TRBV5-1; CDR3nt: TGCGCCAGCAGACGGGGACTAGCGGGAGTCTCAGATACGCAGTATTTT; CDR3aa: CASRRGLAGVSDTQYF
abundance: few; d_gene: .; j_gene: TRBJ1-2; v_gene: TRBV28; CDR3nt: TGTGCCAGCAGTTTAGGGACACATCGTGGGGGCTACACCTTC; CDR3aa: CASSLGTHRGGYTF
abundance: few; d_gene: TRBD1; j_gene: TRBJ1-1; v_gene: TRBV6-1; CDR3nt: TGTGCCAGCAGGGGGACAGGGTTTATCGGTGGAGCTTTCTTT; CDR3aa: CASRGTGFIGGAFF
abundance: many; d_gene: .; j_gene: TRBJ2-2; v_gene: TRBV12-3/TRBV12-4; CDR3nt: TGTGCCAGCAGTTTAGCTGCTCAAGGCGGGGAGCTGTTTTTT; CDR3aa: CASSLAAQGGELFF
abundance: few; d_gene: TRBD2; j_gene: TRBJ2-3; v_gene: TRBV2; CDR3nt: TGTACCAGCGTCGTAGCGGGGGGCGCTTTGGCTCGCACAGATACGCAGTATTTT; CDR3aa: CTSVVAGGALARTDTQYF
abundance: many; d_gene: TRBD1; j_gene: TRBJ1-2; v_gene: TRBV5-1; CDR3nt: TGCGCCAGCAGCGGTGACAGGGGCATCGGAGGCTACACCTTC; CDR3aa: CASSGDRGIGGYTF
abundance: few; d_gene: TRBD2; j_gene: TRBJ2-5; v_gene: TRBV12-5; CDR3nt: TGTGCTAGTGGTTTGGGCTCGACTAGCGGGAGTTCAGAGACCCAGTACTTC; CDR3aa: CASGLGSTSGSSETQYF
abundance: many; d_gene: TRBD1; j_gene: TRBJ2-1; v_gene: TRBV12-3/TRBV12-4; CDR3nt: TGTGCCAGCAGTTTAACAGGGGGACCCAATGAGCAGTTCTTC; CDR3aa: CASSLTGGPNEQFF
abundance: .; d_gene: .; j_gene: TRBJ1-4; v_gene: TRBV2; CDR3nt: TGTGCCAGCAGTGGACGTCGATCGGGAAATGCTAATGAAAAACTGTTTTTT; CDR3aa: CASSGRRSGNANEKLFF
abundance: many; d_gene: .; j_gene: TRBJ2-2; v_gene: TRBV10-3; CDR3nt: TGTGCCACCAATCGACTAGGGGATACCGGGGAGCTGTTTTTT; CDR3aa: CATNRLGDTGELFF
abundance: few; d_gene: .; j_gene: TRBJ1-1; v_gene: TRBV21-1; CDR3nt: TGTGCCAGCAGCAAAGTTCTCGGGAACACTGAAGCTTTCTTT; CDR3aa: CASSKVLGNTEAFF
abundance: few; d_gene: .; j_gene: TRBJ1-2; v_gene: TRBV29-1; CDR3nt: TGCAGCGTTGTGTCAGGGGAGTACGGCTACACCTTC; CDR3aa: CSVVSGEYGYTF
abundance: many; d_gene: .; j_gene: TRBJ2-7; v_gene: TRBV5-5; CDR3nt: TGTGCCAGCAGCTGGGAGGACAGCTCAAACGAGCAGTACTTC; CDR3aa: CASSWEDSSNEQYF
abundance: few; d_gene: TRBD2; j_gene: TRBJ2-3; v_gene: TRBV12-3/TRBV12-4; CDR3nt: TGTGCCAGCAGACTTAGACTAGCGGGAGGGCCGATTCCAGATACGCAGTATTTT; CDR3aa: CASRLRLAGGPIPDTQYF
abundance: few; d_gene: .; j_gene: TRBJ2-7; v_gene: TRBV6-5; CDR3nt: TGTGCCAGCAGTTACTCCGAGGGAATCTACGAGCAGTACTTC; CDR3aa: CASSYSEGIYEQYF
abundance: many; d_gene: .; j_gene: TRBJ2-2; v_gene: TRBV29-1; CDR3nt: TGCAGCGTCTCCAGGGAACTCGCCGGGGAGCTGTTTTTT; CDR3aa: CSVSRELAGELFF
abundance: many; d_gene: .; j_gene: TRBJ1-6; v_gene: TRBV14; CDR3nt: TGTGCCAGCAGCCTGAATAATTCACCCCTCCACTTT; CDR3aa: CASSLNNSPLHF
abundance: .; d_gene: .; j_gene: TRBJ1-1; v_gene: TRBV2; CDR3nt: TGTGCCAGCAGTGAACGGCGGGGTCCCACTGAAGCTTTCTTT; CDR3aa: CASSERRGPTEAFF
abundance: many; d_gene: .; j_gene: TRBJ1-5; v_gene: TRBV5-1; CDR3nt: TGCGCCAGCAGCTTGGGTGGGGCCCCGGGACAGCCCCAGCATTTT; CDR3aa: CASSLGGAPGQPQHF
abundance: .; d_gene: .; j_gene: TRBJ1-1; v_gene: TRBV5-1; CDR3nt: TGCGCCAGCAGCCCCCAACAAAACACTGAAGCTTTCTTT; CDR3aa: CASSPQQNTEAFF
abundance: many; d_gene: TRBD1; j_gene: TRBJ1-1; v_gene: TRBV27; CDR3nt: TGTGCCAGCAGTTCACCGACAGGGATAGCTTTCTTT; CDR3aa: CASSSPTGIAFF
abundance: many; d_gene: .; j_gene: TRBJ2-1; v_gene: TRBV5-1; CDR3nt: TGCGCCAGCAGCTGGCGCCTGGCCTCCTACAATGAGCAGTTCTTC; CDR3aa: CASSWRLASYNEQFF
abundance: few; d_gene: TRBD2; j_gene: TRBJ2-1; v_gene: TRBV5-1; CDR3nt: TGCGCCAGCAGCCTCCGGACTAGCGGTCTCTACAATGAGCAGTTCTTC; CDR3aa: CASSLRTSGLYNEQFF
abundance: few; d_gene: .; j_gene: TRBJ2-7; v_gene: TRBV20-1; CDR3nt: TGCAGTGCTAGCGGGGATGTCTACGAGCAGTACTTC; CDR3aa: CSASGDVYEQYF
abundance: many; d_gene: .; j_gene: TRBJ1-2; v_gene: TRBV12-3/TRBV12-4; CDR3nt: TGTGCCAGCAGTTTACAGCAGGTCTATGGCTACACCTTC; CDR3aa: CASSLQQVYGYTF
abundance: many; d_gene: TRBD2; j_gene: TRBJ2-1; v_gene: TRBV20-1; CDR3nt: TGCAGTGCTAGAGGACAGACTAGCGGGGGGCCCAATGAGCAGTTCTTC; CDR3aa: CSARGQTSGGPNEQFF
abundance: .; d_gene: .; j_gene: TRBJ2-1; v_gene: TRBV6-1; CDR3nt: TGTGCCAGCGGCTGGGGTGGGGAAAACAATGAGCAGTTCTTC; CDR3aa: CASGWGGENNEQFF
abundance: once; d_gene: .; j_gene: TRBJ2-5; v_gene: TRBV27; CDR3nt: TGTGCCAGCAGTTTAGTTCCAGATCGTGAGACCCAGTACTTC; CDR3aa: CASSLVPDRETQYF